A selection of T cell receptor beta chains follows, all from one sample in a study of CDR3 diversity in severe acne. MiXCR, applied by TCRdb to the PCR reads, yields one record per CDR3 protein. The sample lists roughly 100,000 distinct CDR3 sequences, around 53% seen once, with approximately 13% in the top ten. Input material: blood. These receptor sequences come from a male donor with acne. Both conserved end residues are part of each CDR3. Fields, in order: D gene, CDR3 length, V gene, J gene, clone size, CDR3 protein, CDR3 DNA. The D gene is left open where the match is weak. Expanded clones get a size class; other rows say once, few or many, or leave the size out.

TRBD1,14,TRBV7-9,TRBJ2-7,many,CASSHRDRGSEQYF,TGTGCCAGCAGCCACCGGGACAGGGGCTCCGAGCAGTACTTC
.,15,TRBV20-1,TRBJ2-3,many,CSARDPGVSTDTQYF,TGCAGTGCTAGAGATCCGGGGGTCAGCACAGATACGCAGTATTTT
TRBD2,17,TRBV7-3,TRBJ2-5,few,CASSPNAGTRGGETQYF,TGTGCCAGCAGCCCCAACGCCGGGACCCGCGGGGGAGAGACCCAGTACTTC
.,14,TRBV11-1,TRBJ1-5,.,CAISESSTYQPQHF,TGTGCCATCAGTGAGTCCAGTACGTATCAGCCCCAGCATTTT
.,15,TRBV3-1,TRBJ2-1,.,CASSQGSGSYNEQFF,TGTGCCAGCAGCCAAGGGTCTGGCTCCTACAATGAGCAGTTCTTC
.,16,TRBV25-1,TRBJ2-2,many,CASSFRDASNTGELFF,TGTGCCAGCAGTTTCCGGGACGCCTCGAACACCGGGGAGCTGTTTTTT
TRBD1,17,TRBV28,TRBJ2-6,once,CASSYGTGMYGANVLTF,TGCGCCAGCAGTTACGGGACAGGGATGTATGGGGCCAACGTCCTGACTTTC
TRBD1,14,TRBV4-3,TRBJ2-5,.,CASSQMDRDETQYF,TGCGCCAGCAGCCAGATGGACAGGGATGAGACCCAGTACTTC
.,17,TRBV2,TRBJ2-3,.,CASHEATGKTSTDTQYF,TGTGCCAGCCACGAAGCTACAGGGAAGACTAGCACAGATACGCAGTATTTT
.,16,TRBV2,TRBJ2-6,.,CATSRELGVGANVLTF,TGTGCCACCAGCAGAGAGTTGGGGGTTGGGGCCAACGTCCTGACTTTC
TRBD1,13,TRBV6-4,TRBJ2-7,.,CAGGTGGLYEQYF,TGTGCCGGAGGGACAGGGGGCTTATACGAGCAGTACTTC
TRBD2,17,TRBV6-5,TRBJ2-2,.,CASSYSWTSLNTGELFF,TGTGCCAGCAGTTACTCCTGGACTAGCCTGAACACCGGGGAGCTGTTTTTT
.,13,TRBV29-1,TRBJ1-2,.,CSVEDHRRDGYTF,TGCAGCGTTGAAGATCACAGGCGGGATGGCTACACCTTC
.,14,TRBV20-1,TRBJ2-2,once,CSARLQGAGGELFF,TGCAGTGCTAGGCTGCAGGGAGCGGGCGGGGAGCTGTTTTTT
TRBD1,18,TRBV7-9,TRBJ1-1,.,CASSFTTGTIRMNTEAFF,TGTGCCAGCAGCTTTACGACAGGGACTATTCGGATGAACACTGAAGCTTTCTTT
.,16,TRBV25-1,TRBJ1-4,.,CASSEYSSSTNEKLFF,TGTGCCAGCAGTGAATATTCGTCCTCAACTAATGAAAAACTGTTTTTT
TRBD1,18,TRBV29-1,TRBJ2-6,.,CSVEEKGGYPSGANVLTF,TGCAGCGTTGAAGAAAAAGGGGGCTACCCATCCGGGGCCAACGTCCTGACTTTC
TRBD2,18,TRBV9,TRBJ2-2,.,CASSDWRPGLVGAGELFF,TGTGCCAGCAGCGATTGGAGACCGGGACTAGTGGGGGCCGGGGAGCTGTTTTTT
TRBD2,14,TRBV24-1,TRBJ2-5,.,CATSDTSDQETQYF,TGTGCCACCAGTGACACTAGCGACCAAGAGACCCAGTACTTC
TRBD2,16,TRBV7-9,TRBJ2-3,many,CASSRLLADFTDTQYF,TGTGCCAGCAGCCGATTACTAGCGGACTTCACAGATACGCAGTATTTT
.,15,TRBV20-1,TRBJ2-3,.,CSASYREPSTDTQYF,TGCAGTGCTAGTTACAGGGAGCCTAGCACAGATACGCAGTATTTT
TRBD2,14,TRBV6-5,TRBJ2-7,medium-sized,CASSYGASGKGQYF,TGTGCCAGCAGTTACGGGGCTAGCGGGAAAGGGCAGTACTTC
.,14,TRBV19,TRBJ2-1,.,CASKAGHAYNEQFF,TGTGCCAGTAAGGCGGGACACGCCTACAATGAGCAGTTCTTC
.,15,TRBV7-8,TRBJ1-5,.,CASSAGKYSNQPQHF,TGTGCCAGCAGCGCCGGCAAGTATAGCAATCAGCCCCAGCATTTT
TRBD2,18,TRBV7-3,TRBJ2-1,.,CASSLWFGTSGNYNEQFF,TGTGCCAGCAGCTTATGGTTTGGGACTAGCGGGAACTACAATGAGCAGTTCTTC
.,12,TRBV30,TRBJ1-2,few,CAWSRDLPRGTF,TGTGCCTGGAGTAGGGACCTACCGCGAGGTACCTTC
.,15,TRBV15,TRBJ1-5,few,CATSPLAGLGQPQHF,TGTGCCACCAGCCCCCTCGCGGGCCTAGGGCAGCCCCAGCATTTT
.,11,TRBV19,TRBJ1-4,few,CASGDWSKLFF,TGTGCCAGCGGGGACTGGTCGAAACTGTTTTTT
TRBD1,14,TRBV15,TRBJ2-7,.,CATSRRQGAYEQYF,TGTGCCACCAGCAGAAGACAGGGGGCGTACGAGCAGTACTTC
.,9,TRBV5-6,TRBJ2-3,.,CASSQTQYF,TGTGCCAGCAGCCAGACTCAGTATTTT
.,11,TRBV7-9,TRBJ2-6,few,CAGSGANVLTF,TGTGCTGGGTCTGGGGCCAACGTCCTGACTTTC
.,15,TRBV11-1,TRBJ2-7,many,CASSLGGGGVYEQYF,TGTGCCAGCAGCTTAGGAGGAGGGGGTGTCTACGAGCAGTACTTC
TRBD2,17,TRBV20-1,TRBJ2-2,.,CSARADLSGRRTGELFF,TGCAGTGCTAGGGCCGACCTTAGCGGGAGAAGGACCGGGGAGCTGTTTTTT
.,15,TRBV10-3,TRBJ1-2,.,CAISESGVGGYGYTF,TGTGCCATCAGTGAGTCCGGGGTAGGAGGCTATGGCTACACCTTC
.,15,TRBV6-1,TRBJ2-5,.,CASTPDIIGQETQYF,TGTGCCAGCACCCCGGACATCATCGGGCAGGAGACCCAGTACTTC
.,13,TRBV12-3/TRBV12-4,TRBJ2-7,many,CASSPNDRYEQYF,TGTGCCAGCAGTCCGAACGACAGGTACGAGCAGTACTTC
TRBD2,18,TRBV19,TRBJ2-3,many,CASTLTSGGAFGTDTQYF,TGTGCCAGTACCCTGACTAGCGGGGGCGCCTTTGGCACAGATACGCAGTATTTT
TRBD1,14,TRBV6-6,TRBJ1-2,many,CASHGTGGAFGYTF,TGTGCCAGCCATGGAACAGGGGGCGCTTTTGGCTACACCTTC
.,15,TRBV5-4,TRBJ1-1,.,CANSADEVRNTEAFF,TGTGCCAACAGCGCGGACGAAGTAAGGAACACTGAAGCTTTCTTT